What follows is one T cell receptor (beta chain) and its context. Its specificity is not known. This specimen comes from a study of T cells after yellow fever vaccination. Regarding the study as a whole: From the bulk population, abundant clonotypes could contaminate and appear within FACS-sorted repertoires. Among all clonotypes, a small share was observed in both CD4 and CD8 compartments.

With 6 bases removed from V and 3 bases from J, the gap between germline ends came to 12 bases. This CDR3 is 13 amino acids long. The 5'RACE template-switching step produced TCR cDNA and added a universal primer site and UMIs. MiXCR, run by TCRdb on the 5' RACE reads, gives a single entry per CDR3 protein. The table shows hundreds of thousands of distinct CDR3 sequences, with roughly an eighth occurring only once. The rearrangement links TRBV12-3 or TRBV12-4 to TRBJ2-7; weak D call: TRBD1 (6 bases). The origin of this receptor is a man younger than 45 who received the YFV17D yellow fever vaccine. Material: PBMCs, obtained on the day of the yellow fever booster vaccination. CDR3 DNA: TGTGCCAGCAGGGGCGACAGGTTCTACGAGCAGTACTTC. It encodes CASRGDRFYEQYF.